A selection of T cell receptor beta chains follows, all from one sample in a study of T-cell memory formation after mild COVID-19. Using its own MiXCR run on the 5' RACE reads, TCRdb lists one record per CDR3 protein. Of under 300,000 distinct CDR3 sequences listed, about 20% are singletons. Source material: PBMCs or a T cell subset sorted from them (not recorded which). The receptors originated from a man aged 18 to 29 who had mild COVID-19 (a few samples of this study predate the infection). Cell type and time point are not known. CDR3s include the opening cysteine and the closing phenylalanine or tryptophan. A D gene is named only where the DNA matches it firmly. Not every row has a clone size; where given, it reads once, few, many or a size class.

J gene: TRBJ1-1
clone size: .
CDR3 length: 14
D gene: TRBD1
V gene: TRBV7-2
CDR3 DNA: TGTGCCAGCAGCTTCGGACAGGGAGGGACTGAAGCTTTCTTT
CDR3 protein: CASSFGQGGTEAFF

J gene: TRBJ2-1
clone size: .
CDR3 length: 15
D gene: .
V gene: TRBV7-2
CDR3 DNA: TGTGCCAGCAGCTTATCCGGGACACCCTACAATGAGCAGTTCTTC
CDR3 protein: CASSLSGTPYNEQFF

J gene: TRBJ1-2
clone size: .
CDR3 length: 15
D gene: .
V gene: TRBV4-1
CDR3 DNA: TGCGCCAGCAGGAATTCACAGGGTTTCGGGTATGGCTACACCTTC
CDR3 protein: CASRNSQGFGYGYTF

J gene: TRBJ2-2
clone size: few
CDR3 length: 14
D gene: TRBD1
V gene: TRBV27
CDR3 DNA: TGTGCCAGCCGGGGACAGGAGAGCACCGGGGAGCTGTTTTTT
CDR3 protein: CASRGQESTGELFF

J gene: TRBJ2-5
clone size: few
CDR3 length: 14
D gene: TRBD1
V gene: TRBV6-2/TRBV6-3
CDR3 DNA: TGTGCCAGCCTGGGACAGAGAAGGAGGGAGACCCAGTACTTC
CDR3 protein: CASLGQRRRETQYF

J gene: TRBJ2-3
clone size: .
CDR3 length: 12
D gene: .
V gene: TRBV5-4
CDR3 DNA: TGTGCCAGCAGCCCCGCAGGGGATACGCAGTATTTT
CDR3 protein: CASSPAGDTQYF

J gene: TRBJ2-3
clone size: .
CDR3 length: 15
D gene: TRBD1
V gene: TRBV5-1
CDR3 DNA: TGCGCCAGCAGCTTTCGGGACAGCCACACAGATACGCAGTATTTT
CDR3 protein: CASSFRDSHTDTQYF

J gene: TRBJ2-5
clone size: .
CDR3 length: 14
D gene: .
V gene: TRBV20-1
CDR3 DNA: TGCAGTGCTAGAGATGAGGGATCTCAAGAGACCCAGTACTTC
CDR3 protein: CSARDEGSQETQYF

J gene: TRBJ2-7
clone size: few
CDR3 length: 14
D gene: .
V gene: TRBV18
CDR3 DNA: TGTGCCAGCTCAACCGCTACGCCGGTTTACGAGCAGTACTTC
CDR3 protein: CASSTATPVYEQYF

J gene: TRBJ2-1
clone size: few
CDR3 length: 16
D gene: TRBD2
V gene: TRBV20-1
CDR3 DNA: TGCAGTGCTAGAGACTCGAAGCGGGGGGGTGTGAATGAGCAGTTCTTC
CDR3 protein: CSARDSKRGGVNEQFF

J gene: TRBJ1-1
clone size: few
CDR3 length: 13
D gene: .
V gene: TRBV7-9
CDR3 DNA: TGTGCCAGCAGCCGACAGTCGAACACTGAAGCTTTCTTT
CDR3 protein: CASSRQSNTEAFF

J gene: TRBJ2-4
clone size: few
CDR3 length: 13
D gene: .
V gene: TRBV6-5
CDR3 DNA: TGTGCCAGCAGCCGGGTAGCCAAAAACATTCAGTACTTC
CDR3 protein: CASSRVAKNIQYF

J gene: TRBJ2-3
clone size: many
CDR3 length: 15
D gene: TRBD1
V gene: TRBV7-8
CDR3 DNA: TGTGCCAGCAGCTTCCGGGACAGGGGTAGAGATACGCAGTATTTT
CDR3 protein: CASSFRDRGRDTQYF

J gene: TRBJ1-2
clone size: .
CDR3 length: 14
D gene: TRBD1
V gene: TRBV9
CDR3 DNA: TGTGCCAGCAGCCCGGGACAGGGGGCGAAAGGCTACACCTTC
CDR3 protein: CASSPGQGAKGYTF

J gene: TRBJ2-1
clone size: few
CDR3 length: 13
D gene: TRBD2
V gene: TRBV5-1
CDR3 DNA: TGCGCCAGCAGCCCGGGACTAGATGTTGAGCAGTTCTTC
CDR3 protein: CASSPGLDVEQFF

J gene: TRBJ2-3
clone size: few
CDR3 length: 15
D gene: .
V gene: TRBV5-1
CDR3 DNA: TGCGCCAGCAGCTTATGGCGGGCAAACACAGATACGCAGTATTTT
CDR3 protein: CASSLWRANTDTQYF

J gene: TRBJ1-2
clone size: medium-sized
CDR3 length: 14
D gene: .
V gene: TRBV7-2
CDR3 DNA: TGTGCCAGCAGCCCAGGCTTGGGGCTCTATGGCTACACCTTC
CDR3 protein: CASSPGLGLYGYTF

J gene: TRBJ1-4
clone size: many
CDR3 length: 15
D gene: .
V gene: TRBV7-9
CDR3 DNA: TGTGCCAGCAGCTCCCGACAGGCATTTAATGAAAAACTGTTTTTT
CDR3 protein: CASSSRQAFNEKLFF

J gene: TRBJ1-6
clone size: few
CDR3 length: 15
D gene: .
V gene: TRBV7-9
CDR3 DNA: TGTGCCAGCAGCTTTTTAGACAGCCTTAATTCACCCCTCCACTTT
CDR3 protein: CASSFLDSLNSPLHF

J gene: TRBJ2-3
clone size: .
CDR3 length: 19
D gene: TRBD2
V gene: TRBV4-3
CDR3 DNA: TGCGCCAGCAGCCAAGATTTTTTCGGCGCCAGCGGGGGGGCAGATACGCAGTATTTT
CDR3 protein: CASSQDFFGASGGADTQYF

J gene: TRBJ2-2
clone size: few
CDR3 length: 15
D gene: .
V gene: TRBV5-1
CDR3 DNA: TGCGCCAGCAGCTTGGAAGGGGGAAGCACCGGGGAGCTGTTTTTT
CDR3 protein: CASSLEGGSTGELFF

J gene: TRBJ2-1
clone size: .
CDR3 length: 15
D gene: .
V gene: TRBV10-3
CDR3 DNA: TGTGCCATCAGTGAGTCGGGGCAGGGGTCAGGCGAGCAGTTCTTC
CDR3 protein: CAISESGQGSGEQFF

J gene: TRBJ1-6
clone size: .
CDR3 length: 15
D gene: TRBD1
V gene: TRBV12-3/TRBV12-4
CDR3 DNA: TGTGCCAGCAGTTTAGGACAGGGGTACCGGTCACCCCTCCACTTT
CDR3 protein: CASSLGQGYRSPLHF

J gene: TRBJ2-2
clone size: few
CDR3 length: 14
D gene: .
V gene: TRBV3-1
CDR3 DNA: TGTGCCAGCAGCCACGGGGGGCGCACCGGGGAGCTGTTTTTT
CDR3 protein: CASSHGGRTGELFF

J gene: TRBJ2-1
clone size: .
CDR3 length: 13
D gene: TRBD1
V gene: TRBV20-1
CDR3 DNA: TGCAGTGCTCCGACAGGGACCCGGAATGAGCAGTTCTTC
CDR3 protein: CSAPTGTRNEQFF

J gene: TRBJ2-2
clone size: .
CDR3 length: 17
D gene: TRBD2
V gene: TRBV3-1
CDR3 DNA: TGTGCCAGCAGCCAAACTAGCGGGGGGGGTTTCGCCGGGGAGCTGTTTTTT
CDR3 protein: CASSQTSGGGFAGELFF

J gene: TRBJ2-3
clone size: many
CDR3 length: 11
D gene: .
V gene: TRBV30
CDR3 DNA: TGTGCCTGGAGTGGCGGAGATACGCAGTATTTT
CDR3 protein: CAWSGGDTQYF

J gene: TRBJ2-7
clone size: few
CDR3 length: 14
D gene: .
V gene: TRBV5-1
CDR3 DNA: TGCGCCAGCAGCGCAGGGGGGAGTTCCTACGAGCAGTACTTC
CDR3 protein: CASSAGGSSYEQYF